This T cell receptor (beta chain) was profiled in a study of PD-1 blockade in classical Hodgkin lymphoma. Study results and caveats: Causes of the repertoire differences remain undefined, possibly disease activity or prior therapy.

Using immunoSEQ multiplex PCR, the repertoire was profiled, and TCRdb retains in-frame clones only, with some absent. The sample lists some 41,000 clones; 88% were seen once. With no exception, relapse followed autologous stem cell transplantation in all patients, and brentuximab vedotin exposure varied. The CDR3 length is 12 residues. Trimming pared 0 bases from V and 3 bases from J, leaving 6 bases between. Germline assignment: CDR1 GTSNPN and CDR2 SVGIG (reference sequence). A note on this clone: The antigen remains unidentified.

The origin of this receptor is a human donor with classical Hodgkin lymphoma. The specimen was peripheral blood mononuclear cells (PBMCs), collected before the second cycle of nivolumab. The rearrangement uses TRBV30 and TRBJ2-7, with a possible D match to TRBD2 (5 bases). This CDR3 reads CAWSVGDYEQYF. The CDR3 DNA sequence: TGTGCCTGGAGTGTGGGAGACTACGAGCAGTACTTC.